This record concerns one T cell receptor (beta chain) sequence. Its antigen is not identified. TCRdb passed the PCR reads through MiXCR, listing each CDR3 protein once. The sample lists about 20,000 distinct CDR3 sequences; about 60% were seen once. The data originate from a study of vaccination and CD4 T cells after COVID-19. Study-wide findings and caveats: SARS-CoV-2-reactive clonotypes rose nonsignificantly, with the median going from approximately 21 to 40. Only after vaccination were a median roughly 90% of convalescents' reactive clones seen.

The CDR3 totals 12 residues. V dropped 3 bases and J dropped 7; count of bases not matched to a gene: 4. The germline gives CDR1 GTSNPN, CDR2 SVGIG (reference sequence). Sequencing was performed on CD4+ T cells from blood, taken before SARS-CoV-2 vaccination. The rearrangement links TRBV30 to TRBJ1-1; 8 nucleotides line up with TRBD1. This TCR was recovered from a human donor who had recovered from COVID-19. The DNA of the CDR3 is TGTGCCTGGAGGGGGGACAGGTTTGAAGCTTTCTTT. Translated: CAWRGDRFEAFF.